The 7 T cell receptor beta chains reported below all come from one sample, sequenced in a study of Ad26.COV2.S vaccination and SARS-CoV-2 variants (dated by TCRdb to the early 2020s). Per the publication, the treatment or condition label means: roughly 20 received Ad26.COV2.S at low or high dose, single or two shots; a few received placebo; per-sample allocation not given. For vaccine and placebo recipients, the sequenced repertoires came from samples collected on day 63 after the first injection. Receptor amplification or capture employed the immunoSEQ multiplex PCR assay. Not all clones reach the TCRdb copy of this immuneACCESS table, which keeps in-frame sequences only. Checked studies attribute under half of the gap to unresolved V genes and leave the rest unexplained. This sample gives hundreds of thousands of clones in total; approximately 84% of them show up just once. The ten largest clones represent around 3.3% of the sample.

The sample was peripheral blood, taken in a trial of Ad26.COV2.S vaccine versus placebo. These receptors were obtained from a person aged 18-65 years who received the Ad26.COV2.S COVID-19 vaccine or a placebo.

This sequence joins TRBV27 and TRBJ1-3; no firm D call. This CDR3 region has 16 residues. Trimming removed 3 bases from V and 0 bases from J, with 12 bases in between. CDR1 is MNHEY and CDR2 is SMNVEV in the germline V gene (reference sequence). In nucleotides, the CDR3 is TGTGCCAGCAGTTTGAGTAACCCCGGCTCTGGAAACACCATATATTTT. This encodes CASSLSNPGSGNTIYF.

J is TRBJ1-5 and V is TRBV6-2 or TRBV6-3; no clear D gene. Germline V gene lookup returns CDR1 MNHEY and CDR2 SVGEGT. The V and J ends lost 2 bases and 2 bases respectively, with 13 bases between them. This CDR3 has 16 residues. The CDR3 protein is CASSYRRGRGNQPQHF. The CDR3 DNA reads TGTGCCAGCAGTTACCGCCGTGGCCGAGGCAATCAGCCCCAGCATTTT.

The rearrangement joins TRBV2 to TRBJ2-5; the D call may be TRBD1 or TRBD2 (5 bases each). CDR1 and CDR2 (germline): SNHLY, FYNNEI. The V gene lost 3 bases and the J gene lost 7 bases, with 12 bases spanning the gap. This CDR3 is built from 13 residues. CDR3 loop: CASSDRARATQYF. The DNA for the CDR3 is TGTGCCAGCAGTGACAGGGCGAGGGCGACCCAGTACTTC.

The V gene is TRBV3-1 (or the pseudogene TRBV3-2), the J gene TRBJ2-5; D uncertain. With 3 bases removed from V and 4 bases from J, the gap between germline ends came to 6 bases. This CDR3 is built from 12 residues. Germline-derived CDR1 and CDR2 are LGHDT and YNNKEL (reference sequence). The CDR3 region has the DNA TGTGCCAGCAGCCATTGGTCAGAGACCCAGTACTTC. Its translation is CASSHWSETQYF.

The DNA for the CDR3 is TGTGCCAGCAGCTTGGGGGCCCTAGCTTTCACCGGGGAGCTGTTTTTT. It is translated as CASSLGALAFTGELFF. The chain carries TRBV7-6 and TRBJ2-2, with D tentatively TRBD1 (6 bases). CDR1 and CDR2 (germline): SGHVS, FNYEAQ. The CDR3 has 16 residues. V shed 3 bases and J shed 4 bases, with 15 bases lying between them.

The V gene is TRBV7-2, the J gene TRBJ2-3; TRBD1 is a possible D gene (6 bases). Germline-derived CDR1 and CDR2 are SGHTA and FQGNSA. V lost 1 base and J 0 bases, leaving 20 bases between the germline ends. This CDR3 spans 19 amino acids. The CDR3 nucleotides read TGTGCCAGCAGCTTAGTCCGGACCTACAGGGTAGGGAGCACAGATACGCAGTATTTT. This codes for CASSLVRTYRVGSTDTQYF.

V usage is TRBV7-2 and J usage is TRBJ2-5, with D perhaps being TRBD1 or TRBD2 (5 bases each). There are 12 residues in the CDR3. Trimming took off 6 bases at V and 2 bases at J, with 7 bases between the two ends. Germline lookup yields CDR1 SGHTA and CDR2 FQGNSA. The CDR3 spells CASSWGQETQYF. The CDR3 nucleotides are TGTGCCAGCAGTTGGGGGCAAGAGACCCAGTACTTC. The whole variable domain, filled in from reference TRBV7-2 and TRBJ2-5, reads GAGVSQSPSNKVTEKGKDVELRCDPISGHTALYWYRQSLGQGLEFLIYFQGNSAPDKSGLPSDRFSAERTGGSVSTLTIQRTQQEDSAVYLCASSWGQETQYFGPGTRLLVL.